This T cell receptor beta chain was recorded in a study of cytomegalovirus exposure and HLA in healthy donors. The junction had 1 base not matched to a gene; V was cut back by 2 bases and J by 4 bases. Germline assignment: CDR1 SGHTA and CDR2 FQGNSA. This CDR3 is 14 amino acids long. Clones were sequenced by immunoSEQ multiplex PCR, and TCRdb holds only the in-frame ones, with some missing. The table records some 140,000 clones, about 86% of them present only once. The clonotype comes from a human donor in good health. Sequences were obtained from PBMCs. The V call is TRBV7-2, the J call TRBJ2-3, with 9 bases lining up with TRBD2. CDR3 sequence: CASSLIAGADTQYF. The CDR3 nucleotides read TGTGCCAGCAGCTTAATAGCGGGAGCAGATACGCAGTATTTT.